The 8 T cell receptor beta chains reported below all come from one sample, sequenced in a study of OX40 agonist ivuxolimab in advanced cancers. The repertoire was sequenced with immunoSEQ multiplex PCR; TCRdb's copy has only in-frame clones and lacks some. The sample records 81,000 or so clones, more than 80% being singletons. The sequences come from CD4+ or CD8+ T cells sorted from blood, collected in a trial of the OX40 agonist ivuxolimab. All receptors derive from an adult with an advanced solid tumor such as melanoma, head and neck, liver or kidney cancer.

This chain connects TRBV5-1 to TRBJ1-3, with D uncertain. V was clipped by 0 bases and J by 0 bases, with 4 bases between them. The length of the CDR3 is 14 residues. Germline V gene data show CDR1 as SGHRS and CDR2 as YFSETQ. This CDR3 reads CASSLDDSGNTIYF. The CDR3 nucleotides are TGCGCCAGCAGCTTGGACGACTCTGGAAACACCATATATTTT.

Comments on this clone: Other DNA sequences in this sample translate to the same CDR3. In DNA form, the CDR3 reads TGTGCCAGCAGTTTTTGGAGCTCTGGAAACACCATATATTTT. Residues: CASSFWSSGNTIYF. This chain uses TRBV28 with TRBJ1-3; D ambiguous. CDR3 length: 14 amino acids. CDR1 and CDR2 (germline): MDHEN, SYDVKM. Deletions cut 3 bases from V and 0 bases from J, with 6 bases between. The full variable domain, in which reference TRBV28 and TRBJ1-3 provide the parts outside the CDR3, is DVKVTQSSRYLVKRTGEKVFLECVQDMDHENMFWYRQDPGLGLRLIYFSYDVKMKEKGDIPEGYSVSREKKERFSLILESASTNQTSMYLCASSFWSSGNTIYFGEGSWLTVV.

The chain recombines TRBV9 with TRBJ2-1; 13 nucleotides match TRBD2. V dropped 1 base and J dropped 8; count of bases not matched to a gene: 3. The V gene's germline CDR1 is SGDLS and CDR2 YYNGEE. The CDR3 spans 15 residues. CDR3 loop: CASSVIGLAGDEQFF. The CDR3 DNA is TGTGCCAGCAGCGTAATAGGACTAGCGGGAGATGAGCAGTTCTTC.

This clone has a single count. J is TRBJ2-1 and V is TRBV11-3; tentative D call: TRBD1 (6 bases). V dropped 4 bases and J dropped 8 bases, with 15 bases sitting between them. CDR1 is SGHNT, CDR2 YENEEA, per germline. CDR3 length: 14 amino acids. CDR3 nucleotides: TGTGCCAGCAGCTACCCAACAGGGATCGATGAGCAGTTCTTC. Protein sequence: CASSYPTGIDEQFF. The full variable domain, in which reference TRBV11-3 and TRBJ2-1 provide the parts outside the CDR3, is EAGVVQSPRYKIIEKKQPVAFWCNPISGHNTLYWYLQNLGQGPELLIRYENEEAVDDSQLPKDRFSAERLKGVDSTLKIQPAELGDSAVYLCASSYPTGIDEQFFGPGTRLTVL.

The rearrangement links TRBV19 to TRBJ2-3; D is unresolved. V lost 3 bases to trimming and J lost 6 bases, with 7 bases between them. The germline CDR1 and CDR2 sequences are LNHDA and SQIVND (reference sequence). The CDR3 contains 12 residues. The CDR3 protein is CASSIAADTQYF. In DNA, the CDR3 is TGTGCCAGTAGTATTGCGGCCGATACGCAGTATTTT.

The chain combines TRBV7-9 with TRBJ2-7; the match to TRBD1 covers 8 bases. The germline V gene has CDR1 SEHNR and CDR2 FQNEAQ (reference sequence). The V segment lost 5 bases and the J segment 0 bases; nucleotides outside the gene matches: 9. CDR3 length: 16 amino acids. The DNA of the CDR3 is TGTGCCAGCAGCATCGACCAGGGGGCTTACTCCTACGAGCAGTACTTC. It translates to CASSIDQGAYSYEQYF. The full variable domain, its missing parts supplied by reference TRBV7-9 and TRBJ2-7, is DTGVSQNPRHKITKRGQNVTFRCDPISEHNRLYWYRQTLGQGPEFLTYFQNEAQLEKSRLLSDRFSAERPKGSFSTLEIQRTEQGDSAMYLCASSIDQGAYSYEQYFGPGTRLTVT.

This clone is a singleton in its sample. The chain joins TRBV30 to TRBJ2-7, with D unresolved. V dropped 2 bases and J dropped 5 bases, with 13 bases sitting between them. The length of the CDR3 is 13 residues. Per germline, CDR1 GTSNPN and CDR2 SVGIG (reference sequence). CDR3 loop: CAWSLGSGHEQYF. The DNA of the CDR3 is TGTGCCTGGAGTTTAGGCAGTGGCCACGAGCAGTACTTC. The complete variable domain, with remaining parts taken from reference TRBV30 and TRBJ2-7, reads SQTIHQWPATLVQPVGSPLSLECTVEGTSNPNLYWYRQAAGRGLQLLFYSVGIGQISSEVPQNLSASRPQDRQFILSSKKLLLSDSGFYLCAWSLGSGHEQYFGPGTRLTVT.

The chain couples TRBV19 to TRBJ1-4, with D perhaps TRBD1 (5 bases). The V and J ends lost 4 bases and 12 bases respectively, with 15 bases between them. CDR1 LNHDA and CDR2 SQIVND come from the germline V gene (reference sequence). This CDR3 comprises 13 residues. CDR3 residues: CASSNVRVDELFF. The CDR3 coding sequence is TGTGCCAGTAGTAACGTCAGGGTAGATGAACTGTTTTTT.